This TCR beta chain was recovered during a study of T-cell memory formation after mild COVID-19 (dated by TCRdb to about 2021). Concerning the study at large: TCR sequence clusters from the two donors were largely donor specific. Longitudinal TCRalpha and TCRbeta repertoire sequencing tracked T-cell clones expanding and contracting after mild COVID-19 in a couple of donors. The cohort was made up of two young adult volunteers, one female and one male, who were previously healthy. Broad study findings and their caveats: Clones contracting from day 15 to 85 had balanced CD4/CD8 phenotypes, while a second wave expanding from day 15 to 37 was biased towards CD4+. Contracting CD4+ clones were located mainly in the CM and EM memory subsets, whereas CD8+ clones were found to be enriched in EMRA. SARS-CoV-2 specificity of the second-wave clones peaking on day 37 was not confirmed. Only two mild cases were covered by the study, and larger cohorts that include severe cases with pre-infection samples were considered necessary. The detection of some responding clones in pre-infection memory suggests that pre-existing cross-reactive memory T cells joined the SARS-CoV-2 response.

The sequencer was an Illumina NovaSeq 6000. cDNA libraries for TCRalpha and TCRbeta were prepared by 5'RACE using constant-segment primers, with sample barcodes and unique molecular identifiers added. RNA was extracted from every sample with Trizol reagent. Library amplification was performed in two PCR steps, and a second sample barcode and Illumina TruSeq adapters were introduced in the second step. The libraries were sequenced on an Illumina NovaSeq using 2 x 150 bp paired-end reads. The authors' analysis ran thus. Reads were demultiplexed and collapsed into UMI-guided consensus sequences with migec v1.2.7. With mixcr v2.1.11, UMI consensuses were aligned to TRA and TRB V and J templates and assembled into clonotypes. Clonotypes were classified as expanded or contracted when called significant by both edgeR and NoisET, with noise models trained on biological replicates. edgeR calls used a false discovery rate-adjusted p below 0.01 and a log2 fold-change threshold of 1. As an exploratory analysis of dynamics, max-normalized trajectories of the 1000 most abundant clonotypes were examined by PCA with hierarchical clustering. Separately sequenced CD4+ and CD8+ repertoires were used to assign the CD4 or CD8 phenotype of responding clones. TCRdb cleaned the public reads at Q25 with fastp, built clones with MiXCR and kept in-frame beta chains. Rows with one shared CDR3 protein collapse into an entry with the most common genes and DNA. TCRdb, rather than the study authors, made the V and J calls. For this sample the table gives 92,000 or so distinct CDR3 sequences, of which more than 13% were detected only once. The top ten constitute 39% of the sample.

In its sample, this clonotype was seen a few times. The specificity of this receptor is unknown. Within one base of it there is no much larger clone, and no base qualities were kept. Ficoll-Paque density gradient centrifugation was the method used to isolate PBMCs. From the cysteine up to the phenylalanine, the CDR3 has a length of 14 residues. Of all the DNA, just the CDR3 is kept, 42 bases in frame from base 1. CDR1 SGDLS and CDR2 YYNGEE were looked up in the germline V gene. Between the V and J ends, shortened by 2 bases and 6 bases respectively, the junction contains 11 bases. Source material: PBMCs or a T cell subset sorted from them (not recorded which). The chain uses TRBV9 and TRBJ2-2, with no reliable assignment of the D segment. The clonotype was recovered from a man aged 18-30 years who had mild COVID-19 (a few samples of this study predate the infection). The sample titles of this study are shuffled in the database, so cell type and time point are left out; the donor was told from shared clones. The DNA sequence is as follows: TGTGCCAGCAGCGTCGGCGGTGGGGCCGGGGAGCTGTTTTTT. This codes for CASSVGGGAGELFF.